The 9 T cell receptor beta chains presented below share a single source sample, sequenced in a study of beta chain features in type 1 diabetes. The investigators reverse transcribed all of the isolated RNA, so they sequenced expressed TCRB transcripts. The method was immunoSEQ multiplex PCR; TCRdb's version includes in-frame clones alone and lacks a portion of them. This sample has a few hundred thousand clones, with under 13% found just once. Sequenced sample: central memory CD4+ T cells from blood. These receptors were collected from a man younger than 35 in good health.

This clone was detected many times. The chain carries TRBV7-9 and TRBJ2-5; 7 nucleotides agree with TRBD2. The CDR3 has 17 residues. J was trimmed by 5 bases and V by 5 bases; bases with no gene match: 17. From germline, CDR1 is SEHNR and CDR2 FQNEAQ (reference sequence). CDR3 bases: TGTGCCAGCAGCCCGCCATACCGACTAGCAGAACGGGAGACCCAGTACTTC. It yields the protein CASSPPYRLAERETQYF.

Regarding this clone: The junction and the germline gene differ at one end; a read error may be behind it. The chain uses TRBV9 and TRBJ2-5; 11 bases line up with TRBD2. Germline V gives CDR1 SGDLS, CDR2 YYNGEE. The CDR3 length is 12 residues. The CDR3 loop reads CPLAGEQETQYF. The CDR3 coding sequence is TGCCCACTAGCGGGGGAGCAAGAGACCCAGTACTTC. The full variable domain, in which reference TRBV9 and TRBJ2-5 provide the parts outside the CDR3, is DSGVTQTPKHLITATGQRVTLRCSPRSGDLSVYWYQQSLDQGLQFLIQYYNGEERAKGNILERFSAQQFPDLHSELNLSSLELGDSALYFCPLAGEQETQYFGPGTRLLVL.

The chain combines TRBV7-8 with TRBJ2-1; possible D gene TRBD1, 6 bases. The CDR3 has 15 residues. Per germline, CDR1 SGHVS and CDR2 FQNEAQ. V was trimmed by 1 base and J by 3 bases, leaving 10 bases between them. This chain's CDR3 is CASSLGGQYYNEQFF. The DNA for the CDR3 is TGTGCCAGCAGCTTAGGAGGACAGTACTACAATGAGCAGTTCTTC. The full variable domain, with the rest looked up from reference TRBV7-8 and TRBJ2-1, is GAGVSQSPRYKVAKRGQDVALRCDPISGHVSLFWYQQALGQGPEFLTYFQNEAQLDKSGLPSDRFFAERPEGSVSTLKIQRTQQEDSAVYLCASSLGGQYYNEQFFGPGTRLTVL.

The chain uses TRBV10-3 and TRBJ2-2; D not resolved. Per germline, CDR1 ENHRY and CDR2 SYGVKD. V was clipped by 1 base and J by 5 bases, with 2 bases between them. This CDR3 spans 12 amino acids. The CDR3 region is CAISEWTGELFF. As DNA, the CDR3 is TGTGCCATCAGTGAGTGGACCGGGGAGCTGTTTTTT.

This clone was recorded at least ten times. The genes are TRBV18 and TRBJ2-1; 8 bases line up with TRBD2. V was clipped by 3 bases and J by 7 bases; unmatched bases: 8. The CDR3 runs 15 residues. Germline V gene lookup returns CDR1 KGHSH and CDR2 LQKENI. This CDR3 reads CASSPASGRGNEQFF. The CDR3, as DNA: TGTGCCAGCTCACCGGCCAGCGGGAGAGGGAATGAGCAGTTCTTC.

The J gene is TRBJ2-2, the V gene TRBV7-8; D possibly corresponds to TRBD1 (5 bases). Per the germline V gene, CDR1 is SGHVS and CDR2 is FQNEAQ. CDR3 length: 15 residues. The V gene lost 2 bases and the J gene lost 6 bases, with 13 bases spanning the gap. The CDR3 reads CASSLRPGLPGELFF. The CDR3 DNA follows: TGTGCCAGCAGCTTACGACCAGGGTTACCCGGGGAGCTGTTTTTT.

This clone was found many times. The chain joins TRBV19 to TRBJ2-4, with 10 bases lining up with TRBD1. The germline CDR1 and CDR2 sequences are LNHDA and SQIVND (reference sequence). The J segment lost 6 bases and the V segment lost 7 bases, leaving 3 bases of the junction unmatched. This CDR3 has 13 amino acids. CDR3 sequence reads: CASKGTGVNIQYF. DNA of the CDR3: TGTGCCAGTAAAGGGACAGGGGTAAACATTCAGTACTTC.

On this clone itself: A read error may explain this, as a much larger clone is one base away. The V gene is TRBV7-2, the J gene TRBJ2-7, with 9 nucleotides matching TRBD2. The junction had 3 bases not matched to a gene; V was cut back by 5 bases and J by 1 base. This CDR3 has 14 amino acids. Germline CDR1 is SGHTA and CDR2 is FQGNSA. This chain's CDR3 is CASSRTSESYEQYF. In DNA, the CDR3 is TGTGCCAGCAGCCGGACTAGCGAGTCCTACGAGCAGTACTTC.

This clone occurred a few times. A read error may explain this, as a much larger clone is one base away. Other nucleotide sequences in the sample specify the same CDR3. The genes are TRBV14 and TRBJ2-2; D is unresolved. The CDR3 consists of 16 residues. V lost 0 bases and J 4 bases, leaving 12 bases between the germline ends. Per germline, CDR1 SGHDN and CDR2 FVKESK. The CDR3 DNA reads TGTGCCAGCAGCCAAGAGATCGGGCGACTCACCGGGGAGCTGTTTTTT. This gives the protein CASSQEIGRLTGELFF. Together with reference TRBV14 and TRBJ2-2, the CDR3 gives the full variable domain: EAGVTQFPSHSVIEKGQTVTLRCDPISGHDNLYWYRRVMGKEIKFLLHFVKESKQDESGMPNNRFLAERTGGTYSTLKVQPAELEDSGVYFCASSQEIGRLTGELFFGEGSRLTVL.